A single sample gave rise to the 21 T cell receptor beta chains below, sequenced in a study of CD8 T cells in Susac syndrome. With random hexamers, reverse transcription was performed on about 0.5 to 1 ug of RNA. TCRdb reprocessed the immunoSEQ multiplex PCR reads with MiXCR, giving one entry per CDR3 protein. Altogether 90,000 to 150,000 distinct CDR3 sequences are present, 90% to 95% being singletons, with the ten largest covering approximately 0.097%. Specimen: CD4+ T cells from PBMCs. These receptors were taken from a human donor with multiple sclerosis.

The chain recombines TRBV10-1 with TRBJ1-1, with D perhaps matching TRBD1 (6 bases). Germline CDR1 WNHNN, CDR2 SYGVQD (reference sequence). The CDR3 runs to 13 residues. Between the trimmed V and J ends, which lost 4 bases and 4 bases, there was a span of 10 bases. This CDR3 reads CASSGGLATEAFF. In DNA, the CDR3 is TGCGCCAGCAGTGGGGGGCTGGCCACTGAAGCTTTCTTT.

The chain recombines TRBV7-9 with TRBJ1-2; D is possibly TRBD1 (5 bases). Deletions cut 4 bases from V and 7 bases from J, with 13 bases between. This CDR3 region has 13 residues. Germline V lookup: CDR1 SEHNR, CDR2 FQNEAQ (reference sequence). DNA for the CDR3: TGTGCCAGCAGCTCCAGGAGGGGTGGTGGCTACACCTTC. Translating gives CASSSRRGGGYTF. Full variable domain (rest looked up from reference TRBV7-9 and TRBJ1-2): DTGVSQNPRHKITKRGQNVTFRCDPISEHNRLYWYRQTLGQGPEFLTYFQNEAQLEKSRLLSDRFSAERPKGSFSTLEIQRTEQGDSAMYLCASSSRRGGGYTFGSGTRLTVV.

In nucleotides, the CDR3 is TGTGCCAGCAGTTCACAAGATCCGGGACAGGGGTTCTATGAGCAGTTCTTC. Its translation: CASSSQDPGQGFYEQFF. The chain couples TRBV6-5 to TRBJ2-1, with 10 positions matching TRBD1. Germline lookup yields CDR1 MNHEY and CDR2 SVGAGI. This CDR3 contains 17 residues. V lost 4 bases and J lost 8; bases outside the gene matches: 14.

V gene TRBV6-1 combines with J gene TRBJ2-2; 13 bases line up with TRBD2. V was pared by 5 bases and J by 4 bases, with 1 base of the junction left unmatched. The CDR3 loop spans 15 amino acids. Germline V lookup: CDR1 MNHNS, CDR2 SASEGT. The CDR3 DNA is TGTGCCAGCAGTTGGACTAGCGGGAGCACCGGGGAGCTGTTTTTT. Translating gives CASSWTSGSTGELFF.

The chain combines TRBV9 with TRBJ2-4; tentatively, D is TRBD1 (5 bases). The germline V gene encodes CDR1 SGDLS and CDR2 YYNGEE. The CDR3 sequence is 14 residues long. Trimming shortened V by 2 bases and J by 6 bases, and 12 bases separated the two germline ends. The CDR3, as DNA: TGTGCCAGCAGCGTTCAGGGCAATGGAAACATTCAGTACTTC. Protein sequence: CASSVQGNGNIQYF.

The V and J genes are TRBV5-6 and TRBJ1-4; 7 bases align to TRBD1. The CDR3 runs 15 residues. The junction had 7 bases not matched to a gene; V was cut back by 4 bases and J by 4 bases. Germline CDR1 reads SGHDT; CDR2 reads YYEEEE. The CDR3 nucleotides are TGTGCCAGCAGCCCCCCAGGGACAGTTAATGAAAAACTGTTTTTT. Amino acid sequence: CASSPPGTVNEKLFF.

CDR3 region: CSARMPSGGPRGETQYF. The CDR3 DNA reads as TGCAGTGCTAGAATGCCGAGCGGGGGCCCTCGGGGTGAGACCCAGTACTTC. This chain connects TRBV20-1 to TRBJ2-5; 8 bases match TRBD2. V gave up 2 bases and J gave up 5 bases; unmatched junction bases: 16. The CDR3 length is 17 residues. The germline CDR1 and CDR2 sequences are DFQATT and SNEGSKA (reference sequence).

The V call is TRBV5-1, the J call TRBJ2-3; 11 nucleotides match TRBD2. Germline-derived CDR1 and CDR2 are SGHRS and YFSETQ. J lost 3 bases, V lost 4 bases, and 4 bases had no gene match. The CDR3 runs to 15 residues. CDR3 bases: TGCGCCAGCAGCCTGGGACTAGCGGAGACAGATACGCAGTATTTT. Protein: CASSLGLAETDTQYF. Supplemented by reference TRBV5-1 and TRBJ2-3, the full variable domain reads KAGVTQTPRYLIKTRGQQVTLSCSPISGHRSVSWYQQTPGQGLQFLFEYFSETQRNKGNFPGRFSGRQFSNSRSEMNVSTLELGDSALYLCASSLGLAETDTQYFGPGTRLTVL.

The chain couples TRBV29-1 to TRBJ1-2, with a weak D call TRBD1 (6 bases). CDR1 and CDR2 (germline): SQVTM, ANQGSEA. V was pared by 8 bases and J by 0 bases, with 16 bases between. The CDR3 is 14 amino acids. The CDR3 region is CSTSWDISNYGYTF. The CDR3 DNA follows: TGCAGCACATCCTGGGACATATCTAACTATGGCTACACCTTC.

The chain is built from TRBV20-1 and TRBJ2-5, with D possibly TRBD2 on 5 matching bases. With 6 bases removed from V and 5 bases from J, the gap between germline ends came to 16 bases. The CDR3 has 13 residues. Germline V lookup: CDR1 DFQATT, CDR2 SNEGSKA (reference sequence). The CDR3 DNA reads as TGCAGTGCGAAGGGAACCGGGAAGGAGACCCAGTACTTC. This codes for CSAKGTGKETQYF.

This chain links TRBV29-1 with TRBJ1-1, with D hard to call. The CDR3 spans 12 residues. V lost 6 bases to trimming and J lost 5 bases, with 13 bases between them. Germline V lookup: CDR1 SQVTM, CDR2 ANQGSEA. The CDR3 bases are TGCAGCGTATCCGGCCATGGTACTGAAGCTTTCTTT. Translation gives CSVSGHGTEAFF.

The rearrangement links TRBV27 to TRBJ2-5; D remains ambiguous. This CDR3 has 13 amino acids. V was cut by 4 bases and J by 5 bases, with 11 bases left in between. Germline loops: CDR1 MNHEY, CDR2 SMNVEV (reference sequence). CDR3 coding DNA: TGTGCCAGCAGTTATGGACCCATGGAGACCCAGTACTTC. It codes for CASSYGPMETQYF.

This chain connects TRBV5-1 to TRBJ2-3; the match to TRBD2 covers 9 bases. This CDR3 is 16 amino acids long. The ends lost 5 bases at V and 0 bases at J; junction bases unmatched: 7. Germline values: CDR1 SGHRS, CDR2 YFSETQ. CDR3 protein: CASRPRSGGSTDTQYF. The CDR3 bases are TGCGCCAGCAGGCCTCGTAGCGGGGGCAGCACAGATACGCAGTATTTT.

The rearrangement links TRBV12-3 or TRBV12-4 to TRBJ2-1; D possibly corresponds to TRBD2 (7 bases). The germline V and J ends were trimmed by 3 bases and 2 bases, with 11 bases remaining between them. The CDR3 runs to 15 residues. CDR3 DNA: TGTGCCAGCAGTTTTATGGGGGGGCCCTACAATGAGCAGTTCTTC. This sequence encodes CASSFMGGPYNEQFF.

The CDR3 DNA reads as TGCAGCGTTCTACAGGGGGCTAGGGAGCAGTTCTTC. It is translated as CSVLQGAREQFF. The chain has TRBV29-1 and TRBJ2-1; 9 nucleotides line up with TRBD1. J lost 10 bases, V lost 5 bases, and 6 bases had no gene match. CDR1 is SQVTM and CDR2 is ANQGSEA in the germline V gene. CDR3 length: 12 amino acids.

The V call is TRBV12-3 or TRBV12-4, the J call TRBJ1-2, with D possibly matching TRBD1 (5 bases). This CDR3 contains 13 residues. V was trimmed by 2 bases and J by 8 bases, leaving 12 bases between them. CDR3 sequence reads: CASSLTGPAGYTF. The CDR3 coding sequence is TGTGCCAGCAGTTTAACAGGCCCTGCGGGCTACACCTTC.

V usage is TRBV6-6 and J usage is TRBJ1-5, with D possibly matching TRBD1 (6 bases). With 2 bases removed from V and 6 bases from J, the gap between germline ends came to 11 bases. In germline, CDR1 is MNHNY, CDR2 SVGAGI (reference sequence). CDR3 length: 14 amino acids. CDR3 amino acids: CASSYDGGGQPQHF. In DNA form, the CDR3 reads TGTGCCAGCAGTTACGACGGGGGCGGTCAGCCCCAGCATTTT.

This chain links TRBV12-3 or TRBV12-4 with TRBJ2-5, with D unresolved. The CDR3 is 12 amino acids. Trimming shortened V by 5 bases and J by 9 bases, and 13 bases separated the two germline ends. CDR3: CASSPPPGAQYF. The DNA of the CDR3 is TGTGCCAGCAGTCCACCCCCGGGCGCCCAGTACTTC.

The chain recombines TRBV18 with TRBJ2-1; 13 bases are shared with TRBD2. Trimming cost V 3 bases and J 6 bases; bases outside gene matches: 2. This CDR3 spans 15 amino acids. The germline gives CDR1 KGHSH, CDR2 LQKENI. The CDR3: CASSPRTSGGNEQFF. As DNA, the CDR3 is TGTGCCAGCTCACCCCGGACTAGCGGGGGCAATGAGCAGTTCTTC.

This chain links TRBV5-1 with TRBJ2-6; maybe TRBD1 (5 bases). Trimming shortened V by 0 bases and J by 1 base, and 5 bases separated the two germline ends. The CDR3 loop spans 15 amino acids. The germline gives CDR1 SGHRS, CDR2 YFSETQ. This CDR3 is CASSLDRSGANVLTF. The CDR3 bases are TGCGCCAGCAGCTTGGACAGGTCTGGGGCCAACGTCCTGACTTTC.

The chain joins TRBV12-3 or TRBV12-4 to TRBJ1-2; D gene ambiguous. This CDR3 is built from 13 residues. Trimming removed 6 bases from V and 6 bases from J, with 14 bases in between. CDR3 region: CASRPAGRHGYTF. CDR3 DNA: TGTGCCAGCAGACCGGCTGGGAGGCATGGCTACACCTTC.